The T cell receptor (beta chain) described here comes from a study of blood T cell repertoires in COVID-19. Looking at the study overall: Samples representing acute and convalescent COVID-19 were sourced from the United States, Italy and Spain. Sample material is recorded as cDNA or gDNA derived from T cells, B-cell-depleted T cells, or PBMCs.

Per the authors' pipeline: How many nucleated cells were present was estimated from reference gene primer amplification. Repertoires were generated with immunoSEQ multiplex PCR, while TCRdb's copy carries only in-frame clones and drops some. That table is the source of V, J and clone size, and D and trimming were worked out from the DNA. This table holds about 99,000 clones, 75% to 95% found once. The CDR3 contains 16 residues. Trimming cost V 3 bases and J 10 bases; bases outside gene matches: 14. Germline CDR1 and CDR2: LGHNA and YSLEER. The TCR sequence derives from a human donor in a cohort sampled during active COVID-19. Specimen: peripheral blood. The chain couples TRBV4-3 to TRBJ1-1, with TRBD1 identical over 10 bases. The CDR3 is CASSQSISGTGVGAFF. CDR3 DNA sequence: TGCGCCAGCAGCCAGAGCATCTCCGGGACAGGGGTAGGAGCTTTCTTT.